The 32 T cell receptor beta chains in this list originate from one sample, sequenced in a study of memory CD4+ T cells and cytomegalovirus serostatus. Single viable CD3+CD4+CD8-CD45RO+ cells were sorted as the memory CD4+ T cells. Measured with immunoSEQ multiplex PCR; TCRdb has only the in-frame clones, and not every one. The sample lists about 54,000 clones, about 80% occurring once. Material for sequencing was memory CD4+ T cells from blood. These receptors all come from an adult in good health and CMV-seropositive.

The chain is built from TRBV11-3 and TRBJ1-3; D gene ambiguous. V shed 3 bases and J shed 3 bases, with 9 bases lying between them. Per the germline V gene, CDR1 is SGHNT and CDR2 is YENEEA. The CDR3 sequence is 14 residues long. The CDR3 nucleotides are TGTGCCAGCAGCTTTGGACCCCTTGGAAACACCATATATTTT. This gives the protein CASSFGPLGNTIYF.

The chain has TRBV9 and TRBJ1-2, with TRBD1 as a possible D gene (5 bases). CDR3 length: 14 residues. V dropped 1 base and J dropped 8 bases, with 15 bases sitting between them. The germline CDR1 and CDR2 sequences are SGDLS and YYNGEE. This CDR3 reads CASSVSGGIGGYTF. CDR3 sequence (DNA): TGTGCCAGCAGCGTAAGCGGGGGGATAGGCGGCTACACCTTC.

CDR3 DNA sequence: TGTGCCAGCCTTTCAGTAGGACTCGTAGAGACCCAGTACTTC. The encoded protein is CASLSVGLVETQYF. The chain couples TRBV6-6 to TRBJ2-5, with D possibly TRBD2 on 5 matching bases. The V end was cut by 8 bases, the J end by 4 bases, with 17 bases between. CDR1 and CDR2 from the germline V gene are MNHNY and SVGAGI (reference sequence). This CDR3 has 14 residues.

The CDR3 DNA reads as TGTGCCACCAGCTTGGAGCAGGGCTACGAGCAGTACGTC. Translated: CATSLEQGYEQYV. V is TRBV15 and J is TRBJ2-7, with D perhaps matching TRBD1 (5 bases). Trimming stripped 5 bases from V and 3 bases from J, with 11 bases between. Germline V gene data show CDR1 as LNHNV and CDR2 as YYDKDF (reference sequence). The CDR3 runs to 13 residues.

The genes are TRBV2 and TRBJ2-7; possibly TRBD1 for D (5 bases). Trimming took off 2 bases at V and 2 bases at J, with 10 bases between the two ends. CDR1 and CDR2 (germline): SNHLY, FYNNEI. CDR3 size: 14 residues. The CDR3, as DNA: TGTGCCAGCAGTGAACAGGGTCCCGCCTACGAGCAGTACGTC. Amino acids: CASSEQGPAYEQYV.

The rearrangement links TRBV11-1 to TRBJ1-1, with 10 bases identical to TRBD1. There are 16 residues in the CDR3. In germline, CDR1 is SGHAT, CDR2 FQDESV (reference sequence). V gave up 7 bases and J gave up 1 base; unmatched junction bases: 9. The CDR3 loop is CASKPGQGLENTEAFF. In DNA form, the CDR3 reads TGTGCCAGCAAACCGGGACAGGGGTTAGAGAACACTGAAGCTTTCTTT.

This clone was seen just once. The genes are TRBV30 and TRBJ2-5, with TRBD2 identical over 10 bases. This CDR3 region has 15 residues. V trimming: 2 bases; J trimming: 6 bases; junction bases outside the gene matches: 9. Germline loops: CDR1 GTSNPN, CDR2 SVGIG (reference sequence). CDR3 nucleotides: TGTGCCTGGAGTCGGCCAGCGGGGGGGGGAAAGACCCAGTACTTC. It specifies CAWSRPAGGGKTQYF.

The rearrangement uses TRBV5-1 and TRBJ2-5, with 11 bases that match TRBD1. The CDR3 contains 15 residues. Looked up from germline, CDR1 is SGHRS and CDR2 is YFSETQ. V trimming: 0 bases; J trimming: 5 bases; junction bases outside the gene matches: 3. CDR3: CASSLAGDRGETQYF. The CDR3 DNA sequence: TGCGCCAGCAGCTTGGCCGGGGACAGGGGGGAGACCCAGTACTTC.

The CDR3 protein is CASSDGREGTQYF. DNA for the CDR3: TGTGCCAGCAGTGACGGGCGGGAGGGGACCCAGTACTTC. The gene calls are TRBV2 and TRBJ2-5, with 9 bases that match TRBD2. The V segment lost 3 bases and the J segment 7 bases; nucleotides outside the gene matches: 3. The CDR3 runs 13 residues. Germline loops: CDR1 SNHLY, CDR2 FYNNEI. Looking up the rest from reference TRBV2 and TRBJ2-5 gives the full variable domain: EPEVTQTPSHQVTQMGQEVILRCVPISNHLYFYWYRQILGQKVEFLVSFYNNEISEKSEIFDDQFSVERPDGSNFTLKIRSTKLEDSAMYFCASSDGREGTQYFGPGTRLLVL.

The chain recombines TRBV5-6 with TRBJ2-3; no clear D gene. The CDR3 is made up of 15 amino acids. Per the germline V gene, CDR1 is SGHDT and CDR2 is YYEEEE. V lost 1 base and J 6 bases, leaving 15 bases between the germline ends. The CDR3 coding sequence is TGTGCCAGCAGCTTGTTCTTTTTGGGCCCCGATACGCAGTATTTT. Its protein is CASSLFFLGPDTQYF.

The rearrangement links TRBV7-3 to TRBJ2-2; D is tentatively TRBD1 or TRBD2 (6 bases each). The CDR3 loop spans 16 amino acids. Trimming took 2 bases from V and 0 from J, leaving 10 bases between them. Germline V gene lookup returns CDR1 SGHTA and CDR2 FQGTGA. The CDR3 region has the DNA TGTGCCAGCAGCTTACTGGGGGGCCCGAACACCGGGGAGCTGTTTTTT. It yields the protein CASSLLGGPNTGELFF.

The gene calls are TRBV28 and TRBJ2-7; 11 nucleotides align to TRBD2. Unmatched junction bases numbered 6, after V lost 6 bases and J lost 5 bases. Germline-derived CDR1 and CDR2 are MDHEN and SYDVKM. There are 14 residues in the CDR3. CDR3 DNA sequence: TGTGCCAGCAGAACTAGCGGGAGTGTCCACGAGCAGTACTTC. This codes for CASRTSGSVHEQYF.

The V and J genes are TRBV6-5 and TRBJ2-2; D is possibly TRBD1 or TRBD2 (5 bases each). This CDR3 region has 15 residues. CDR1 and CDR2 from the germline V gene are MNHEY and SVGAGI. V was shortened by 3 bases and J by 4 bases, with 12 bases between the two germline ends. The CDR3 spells CASSYKFGGTGELFF. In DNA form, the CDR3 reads TGTGCCAGCAGTTATAAGTTTGGGGGCACCGGGGAGCTGTTTTTT.

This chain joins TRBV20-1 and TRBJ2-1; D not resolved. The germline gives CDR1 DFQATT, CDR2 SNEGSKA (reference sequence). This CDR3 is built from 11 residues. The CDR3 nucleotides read TGCAGGGCTGACTCTTACAATGAGCAGTTCTTC. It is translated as CRADSYNEQFF.

CDR3 amino acids: CASSGLQGVGNTIYF. The DNA for the CDR3 is TGTGCCAGCAGTGGGTTACAGGGGGTTGGAAACACCATATATTTT. The V call is TRBV25-1, the J call TRBJ1-3; 8 nucleotides align to TRBD1. V lost 4 bases, J lost 3 bases, and 5 bases stayed unmatched. CDR1 is MGHDK, CDR2 SYGVNS, per germline. This CDR3 spans 15 amino acids. Drawing the rest from reference TRBV25-1 and TRBJ1-3, the complete variable domain is EADIYQTPRYLVIGTGKKITLECSQTMGHDKMYWYQQDPGMELHLIHYSYGVNSTEKGDLSSESTVSRIRTEHFPLTLESARPSHTSQYLCASSGLQGVGNTIYFGEGSWLTVV.

In DNA form, the CDR3 reads TGTGCCATCAGAGTGGCGATTGTCACTGAAGCTTTCTTT. This translates into CAIRVAIVTEAFF. The chain links TRBV10-3 to TRBJ1-1; D gene uncertain. Germline V gene lookup returns CDR1 ENHRY and CDR2 SYGVKD. The CDR3 has 13 residues. Trimming removed 6 bases at V and 4 bases at J, with 12 bases between.

The CDR3: CAISAGEGSRDTGELFF. CDR3 DNA: TGTGCCATCAGTGCGGGTGAGGGGAGTCGGGACACCGGGGAGCTGTTTTTT. The rearrangement joins TRBV10-3 to TRBJ2-2; D may match TRBD1 or TRBD2 (5 bases each). The V and J ends lost 4 bases and 3 bases respectively, with 18 bases between them. The CDR3 is 17 amino acids. From germline, CDR1 is ENHRY and CDR2 SYGVKD.

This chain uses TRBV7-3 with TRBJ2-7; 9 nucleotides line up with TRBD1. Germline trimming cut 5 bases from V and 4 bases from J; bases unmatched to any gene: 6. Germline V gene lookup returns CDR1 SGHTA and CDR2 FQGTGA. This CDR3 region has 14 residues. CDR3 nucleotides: TGTGCCAGCAGCACGACAGGGGGGACGTACGAGCAGTACTTC. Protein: CASSTTGGTYEQYF.

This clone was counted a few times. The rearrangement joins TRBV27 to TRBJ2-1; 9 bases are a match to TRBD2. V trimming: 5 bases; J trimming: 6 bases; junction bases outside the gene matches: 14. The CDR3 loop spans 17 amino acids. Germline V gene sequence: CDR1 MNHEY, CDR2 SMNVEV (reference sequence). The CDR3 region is CASSGASGTGISNEQFF. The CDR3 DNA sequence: TGTGCCAGCAGTGGGGCTAGCGGGACTGGTATTTCCAATGAGCAGTTCTTC.

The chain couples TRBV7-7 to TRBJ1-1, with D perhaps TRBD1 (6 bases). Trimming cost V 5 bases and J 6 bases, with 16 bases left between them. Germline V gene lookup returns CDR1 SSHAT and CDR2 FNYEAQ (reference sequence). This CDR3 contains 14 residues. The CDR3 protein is CASSPKDSVSEAFF. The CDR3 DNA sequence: TGTGCCAGCAGCCCGAAGGACAGTGTTTCTGAAGCTTTCTTT.

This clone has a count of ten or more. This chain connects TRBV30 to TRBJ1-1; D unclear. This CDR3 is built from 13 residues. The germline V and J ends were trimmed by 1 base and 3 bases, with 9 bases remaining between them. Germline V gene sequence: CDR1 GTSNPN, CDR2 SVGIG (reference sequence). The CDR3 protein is CAWSAQAYTEAFF. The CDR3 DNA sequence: TGTGCCTGGAGTGCGCAGGCCTACACTGAAGCTTTCTTT.

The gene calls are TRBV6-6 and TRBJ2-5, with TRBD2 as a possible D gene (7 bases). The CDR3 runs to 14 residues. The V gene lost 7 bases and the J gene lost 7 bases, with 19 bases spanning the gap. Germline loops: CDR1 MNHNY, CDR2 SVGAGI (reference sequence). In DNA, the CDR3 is TGTGCCAGCACCCCAAAGGGGGGGCAGGGGACCCAGTACTTC. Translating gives CASTPKGGQGTQYF.

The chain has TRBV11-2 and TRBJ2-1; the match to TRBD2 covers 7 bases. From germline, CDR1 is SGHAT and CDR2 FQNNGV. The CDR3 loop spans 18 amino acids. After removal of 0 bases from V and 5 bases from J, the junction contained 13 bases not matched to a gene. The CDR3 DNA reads TGTGCCAGCAGCTTAGAGGTAGCGGCGGGAGTCTGGAACAATGAGCAGTTCTTC. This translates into CASSLEVAAGVWNNEQFF.

CDR3 nucleotides: TGTGCCAGCAGAGGACAGCAATCTAATCAGCCCCAGCATTTT. Translating it yields CASRGQQSNQPQHF. The chain links TRBV6-1 to TRBJ1-5, with D perhaps TRBD1 (6 bases). The CDR3 covers 14 residues. Germline V gives CDR1 MNHNS, CDR2 SASEGT. Deletions cut 6 bases from V and 4 bases from J, with 13 bases between.

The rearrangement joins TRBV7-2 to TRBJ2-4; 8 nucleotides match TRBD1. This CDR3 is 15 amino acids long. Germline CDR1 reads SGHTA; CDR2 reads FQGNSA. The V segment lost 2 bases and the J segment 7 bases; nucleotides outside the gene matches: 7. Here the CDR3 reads CASSLSQGALNIQYF. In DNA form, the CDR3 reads TGTGCCAGCAGCTTAAGCCAGGGGGCATTGAACATTCAGTACTTC.

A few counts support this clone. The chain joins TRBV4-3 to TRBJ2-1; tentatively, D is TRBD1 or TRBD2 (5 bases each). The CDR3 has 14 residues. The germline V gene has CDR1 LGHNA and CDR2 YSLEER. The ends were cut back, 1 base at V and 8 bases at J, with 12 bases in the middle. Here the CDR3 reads CASSQGRGADEQFF. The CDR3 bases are TGCGCCAGCAGCCAAGGAAGGGGAGCGGATGAGCAGTTCTTC.

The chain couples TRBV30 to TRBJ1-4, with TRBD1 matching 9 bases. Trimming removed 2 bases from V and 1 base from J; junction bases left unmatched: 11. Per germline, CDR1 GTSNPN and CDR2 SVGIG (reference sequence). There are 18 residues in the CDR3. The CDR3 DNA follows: TGTGCCTGGAGTCCCTCCGGGACAGGGCGATTAACTAATGAAAAACTGTTTTTT. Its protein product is CAWSPSGTGRLTNEKLFF.

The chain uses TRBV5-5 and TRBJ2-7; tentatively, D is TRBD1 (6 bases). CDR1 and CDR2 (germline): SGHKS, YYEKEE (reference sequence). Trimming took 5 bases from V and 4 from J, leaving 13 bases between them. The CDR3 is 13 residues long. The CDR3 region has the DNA TGTGCCAGCAGGGTAGCTACAGGGTACGAGCAGTACTTC. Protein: CASRVATGYEQYF.

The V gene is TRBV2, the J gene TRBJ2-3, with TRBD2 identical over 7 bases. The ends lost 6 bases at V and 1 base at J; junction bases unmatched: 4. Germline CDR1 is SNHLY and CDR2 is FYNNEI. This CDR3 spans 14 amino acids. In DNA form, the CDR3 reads TGTGCCAGCAGGTTAGCGGGTCGCACAGATACGCAGTATTTT. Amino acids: CASRLAGRTDTQYF.

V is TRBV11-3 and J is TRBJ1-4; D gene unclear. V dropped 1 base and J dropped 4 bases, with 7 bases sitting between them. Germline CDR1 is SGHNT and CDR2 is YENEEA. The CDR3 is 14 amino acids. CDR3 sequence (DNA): TGTGCCAGCAGCTTAGCAGTCGGTAATGAAAAACTGTTTTTT. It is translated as CASSLAVGNEKLFF.

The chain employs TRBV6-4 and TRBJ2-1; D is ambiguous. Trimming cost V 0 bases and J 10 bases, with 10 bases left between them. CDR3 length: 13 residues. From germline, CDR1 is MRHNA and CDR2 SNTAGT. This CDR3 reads CASSDSNSKEQFF. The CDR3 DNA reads TGTGCCAGCAGTGACTCGAATTCAAAGGAGCAGTTCTTC.

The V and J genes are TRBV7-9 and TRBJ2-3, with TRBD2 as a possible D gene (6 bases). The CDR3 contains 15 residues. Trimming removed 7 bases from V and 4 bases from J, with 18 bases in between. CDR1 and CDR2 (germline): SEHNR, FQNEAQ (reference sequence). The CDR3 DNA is TGTGCCAGCACCGACAACTCCGGAGGGGCAGATACGCAGTATTTT. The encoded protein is CASTDNSGGADTQYF.